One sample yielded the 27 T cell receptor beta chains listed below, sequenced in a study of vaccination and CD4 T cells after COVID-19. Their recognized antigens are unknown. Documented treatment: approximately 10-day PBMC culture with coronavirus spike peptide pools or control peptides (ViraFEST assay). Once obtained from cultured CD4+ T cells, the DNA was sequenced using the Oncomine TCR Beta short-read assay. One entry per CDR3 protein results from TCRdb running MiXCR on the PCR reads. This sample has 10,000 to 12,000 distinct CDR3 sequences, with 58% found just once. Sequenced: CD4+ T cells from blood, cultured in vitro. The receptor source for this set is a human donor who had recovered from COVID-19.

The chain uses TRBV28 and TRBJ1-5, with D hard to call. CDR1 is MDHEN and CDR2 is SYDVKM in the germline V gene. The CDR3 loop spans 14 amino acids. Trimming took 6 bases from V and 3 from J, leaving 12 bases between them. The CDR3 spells CASRLSLSNQPQHF. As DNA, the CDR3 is TGTGCCAGCAGGCTAAGTCTGTCCAATCAGCCCCAGCATTTT.

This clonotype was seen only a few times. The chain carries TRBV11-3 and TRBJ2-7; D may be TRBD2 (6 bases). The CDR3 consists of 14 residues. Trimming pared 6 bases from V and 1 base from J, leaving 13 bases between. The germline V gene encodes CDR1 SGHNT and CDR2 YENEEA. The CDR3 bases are TGTGCCAGCAGTTTCGGGAGAGGGTCCTACGAGCAGTACTTC. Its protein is CASSFGRGSYEQYF.

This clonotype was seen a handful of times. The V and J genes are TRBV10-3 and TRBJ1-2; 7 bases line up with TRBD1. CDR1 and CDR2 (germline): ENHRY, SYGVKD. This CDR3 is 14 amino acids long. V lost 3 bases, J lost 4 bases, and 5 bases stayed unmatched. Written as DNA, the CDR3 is TGTGCCATCAGTGACTTGGACAGGAGCTATGGCTACACCTTC. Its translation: CAISDLDRSYGYTF.

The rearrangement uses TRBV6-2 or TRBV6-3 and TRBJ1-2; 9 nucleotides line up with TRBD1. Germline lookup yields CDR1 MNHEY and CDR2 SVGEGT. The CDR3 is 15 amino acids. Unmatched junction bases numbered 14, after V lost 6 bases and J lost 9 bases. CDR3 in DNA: TGTGCCAGCAGCCCCAGGGACAGGGACTCTCCAAGCTACACCTTC. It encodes CASSPRDRDSPSYTF.

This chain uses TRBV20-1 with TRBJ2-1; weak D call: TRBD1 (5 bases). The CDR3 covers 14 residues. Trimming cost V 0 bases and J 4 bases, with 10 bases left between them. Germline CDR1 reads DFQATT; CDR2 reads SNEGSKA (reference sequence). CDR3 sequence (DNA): TGCAGTGCTAGAGAAAGGAGACAGTACAATGAGCAGTTCTTC. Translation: CSARERRQYNEQFF.

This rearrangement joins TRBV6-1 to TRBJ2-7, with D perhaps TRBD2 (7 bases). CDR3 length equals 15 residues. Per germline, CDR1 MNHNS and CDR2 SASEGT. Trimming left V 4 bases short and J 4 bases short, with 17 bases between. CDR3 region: CASSGGTPGGYEQYF. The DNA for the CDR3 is TGTGCCAGCAGTGGCGGGACACCCGGGGGGTACGAGCAGTACTTC.

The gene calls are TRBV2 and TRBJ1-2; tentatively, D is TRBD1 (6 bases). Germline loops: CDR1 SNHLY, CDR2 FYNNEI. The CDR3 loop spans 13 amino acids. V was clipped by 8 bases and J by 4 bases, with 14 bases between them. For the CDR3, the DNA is TGTGCCAGCTCATACAGGGTCCCCTATGGCTACACCTTC. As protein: CASSYRVPYGYTF.

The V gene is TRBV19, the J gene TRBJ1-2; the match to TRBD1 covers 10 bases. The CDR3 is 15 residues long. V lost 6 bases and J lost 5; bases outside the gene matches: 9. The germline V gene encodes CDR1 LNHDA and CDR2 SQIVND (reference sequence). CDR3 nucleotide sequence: TGTGCCAGTAGGAACGCCGGGACAGGGGTGTATGGCTACACCTTC. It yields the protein CASRNAGTGVYGYTF.

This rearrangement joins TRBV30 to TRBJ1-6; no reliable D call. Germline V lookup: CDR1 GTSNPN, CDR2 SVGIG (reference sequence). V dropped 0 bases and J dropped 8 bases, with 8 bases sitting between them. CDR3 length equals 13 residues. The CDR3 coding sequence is TGTGCCTGGAGTGTACTATTTGATTCACCCCTCCACTTT. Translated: CAWSVLFDSPLHF. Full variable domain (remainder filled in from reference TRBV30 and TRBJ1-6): SQTIHQWPATLVQPVGSPLSLECTVEGTSNPNLYWYRQAAGRGLQLLFYSVGIGQISSEVPQNLSASRPQDRQFILSSKKLLLSDSGFYLCAWSVLFDSPLHFGNGTRLTVT.

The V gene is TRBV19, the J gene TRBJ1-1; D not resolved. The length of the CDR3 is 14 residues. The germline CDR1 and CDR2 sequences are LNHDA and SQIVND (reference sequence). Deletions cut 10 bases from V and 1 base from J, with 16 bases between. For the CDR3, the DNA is TGTGCCACTACGATAGGGATCACGAACACTGAAGCTTTCTTT. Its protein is CATTIGITNTEAFF.

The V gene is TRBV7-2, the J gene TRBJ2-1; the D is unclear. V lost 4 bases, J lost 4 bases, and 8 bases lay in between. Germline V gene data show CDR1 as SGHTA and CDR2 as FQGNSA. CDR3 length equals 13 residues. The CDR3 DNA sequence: TGTGCCAGCAGCTCGTCCGAGTACAATGAGCAGTTCTTC. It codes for CASSSSEYNEQFF. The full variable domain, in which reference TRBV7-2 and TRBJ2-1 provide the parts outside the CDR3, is GAGVSQSPSNKVTEKGKDVELRCDPISGHTALYWYRQSLGQGLEFLIYFQGNSAPDKSGLPSDRFSAERTGGSVSTLTIQRTQQEDSAVYLCASSSSEYNEQFFGPGTRLTVL.

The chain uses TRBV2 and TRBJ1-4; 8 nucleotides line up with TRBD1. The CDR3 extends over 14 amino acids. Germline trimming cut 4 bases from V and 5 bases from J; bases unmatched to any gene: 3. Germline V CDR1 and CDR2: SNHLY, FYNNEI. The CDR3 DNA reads TGTGCCAGCAGTGGTCAGGGGGCCAATGAAAAACTGTTTTTT. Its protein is CASSGQGANEKLFF.

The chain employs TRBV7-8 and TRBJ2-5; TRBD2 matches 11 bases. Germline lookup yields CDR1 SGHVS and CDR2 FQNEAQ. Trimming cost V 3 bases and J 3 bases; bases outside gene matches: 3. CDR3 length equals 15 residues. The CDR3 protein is CASSFLAGGKETQYF. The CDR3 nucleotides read TGTGCCAGCAGCTTTTTAGCGGGAGGGAAAGAGACCCAGTACTTC.

The CDR3 DNA reads TGCAGTGCTACGACAGGGAGCTTTGAAGGCTACACCTTC. It yields the protein CSATTGSFEGYTF. The chain has TRBV20-1 and TRBJ1-2; 7 bases line up with TRBD1. V was clipped by 4 bases and J by 8 bases; unmatched bases: 10. This CDR3 spans 13 amino acids. CDR1 is DFQATT and CDR2 is SNEGSKA in the germline V gene (reference sequence).

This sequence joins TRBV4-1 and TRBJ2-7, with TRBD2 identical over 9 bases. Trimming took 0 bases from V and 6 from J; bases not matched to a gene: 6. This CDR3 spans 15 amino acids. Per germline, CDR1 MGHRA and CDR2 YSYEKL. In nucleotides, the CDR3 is TGCGCCAGCAGCCAAGAGGGGATAGCGGGAGTCGAGCAGTACTTC. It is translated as CASSQEGIAGVEQYF.

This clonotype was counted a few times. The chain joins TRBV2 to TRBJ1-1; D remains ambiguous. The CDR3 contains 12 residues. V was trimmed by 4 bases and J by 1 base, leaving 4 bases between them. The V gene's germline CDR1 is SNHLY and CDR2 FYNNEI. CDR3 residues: CASSARNTEAFF. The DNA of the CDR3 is TGTGCCAGCAGTGCTCGGAACACTGAAGCTTTCTTT.

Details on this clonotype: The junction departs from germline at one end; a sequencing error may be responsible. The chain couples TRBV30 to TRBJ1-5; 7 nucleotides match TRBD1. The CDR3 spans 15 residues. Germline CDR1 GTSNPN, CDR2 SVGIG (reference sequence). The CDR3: CALSGGGGSNQPQHF. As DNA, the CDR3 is TGTGCCTTGAGTGGAGGGGGCGGGAGCAATCAGCCCCAGCATTTT. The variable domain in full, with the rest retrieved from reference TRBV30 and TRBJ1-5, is SQTIHQWPATLVQPVGSPLSLECTVEGTSNPNLYWYRQAAGRGLQLLFYSVGIGQISSEVPQNLSASRPQDRQFILSSKKLLLSDSGFYLCALSGGGGSNQPQHFGDGTRLSIL.

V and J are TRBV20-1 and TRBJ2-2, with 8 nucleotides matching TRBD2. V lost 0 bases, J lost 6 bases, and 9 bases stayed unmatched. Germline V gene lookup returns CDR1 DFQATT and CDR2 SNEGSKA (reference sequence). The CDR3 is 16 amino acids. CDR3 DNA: TGCAGTGCTAGAGATCCAACGGGAGGGCCCGCCGGGGAGCTGTTTTTT. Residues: CSARDPTGGPAGELFF.

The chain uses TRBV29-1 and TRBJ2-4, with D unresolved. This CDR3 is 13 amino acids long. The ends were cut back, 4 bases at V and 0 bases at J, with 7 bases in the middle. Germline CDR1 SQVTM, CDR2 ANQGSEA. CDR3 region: CSVGELAKNIQYF. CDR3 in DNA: TGCAGCGTTGGCGAACTAGCCAAAAACATTCAGTACTTC.

CDR3 nucleotide sequence: TGTGCCAGCAGTTCTGATTCCACCCATGCGACCTACGAGCAGTACTTC. This translates into CASSSDSTHATYEQYF. The V and J genes are TRBV6-5 and TRBJ2-7, with D uncertain. The CDR3 covers 16 residues. V was clipped by 4 bases and J by 2 bases, with 18 bases between them. Germline V gene lookup returns CDR1 MNHEY and CDR2 SVGAGI.

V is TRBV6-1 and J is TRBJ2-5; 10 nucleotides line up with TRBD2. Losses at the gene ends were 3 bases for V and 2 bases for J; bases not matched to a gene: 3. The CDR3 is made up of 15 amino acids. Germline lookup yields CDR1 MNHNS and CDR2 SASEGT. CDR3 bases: TGTGCCAGCAGTGATTTAGCGGGAGGACAAGAGACCCAGTACTTC. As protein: CASSDLAGGQETQYF.

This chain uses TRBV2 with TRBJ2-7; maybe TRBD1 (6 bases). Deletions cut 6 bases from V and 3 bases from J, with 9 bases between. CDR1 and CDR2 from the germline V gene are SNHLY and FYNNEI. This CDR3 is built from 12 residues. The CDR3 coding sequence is TGTGCCAGCAGCAAACAGGGCTACGAGCAGTACTTC. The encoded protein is CASSKQGYEQYF.

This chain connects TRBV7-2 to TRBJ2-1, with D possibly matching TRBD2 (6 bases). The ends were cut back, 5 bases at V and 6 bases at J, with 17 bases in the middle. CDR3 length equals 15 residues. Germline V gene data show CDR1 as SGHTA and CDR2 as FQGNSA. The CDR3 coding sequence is TGTGCCAGCAGCCCGAGTGGAGGGTCTATCAATGAGCAGTTCTTC. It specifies CASSPSGGSINEQFF.

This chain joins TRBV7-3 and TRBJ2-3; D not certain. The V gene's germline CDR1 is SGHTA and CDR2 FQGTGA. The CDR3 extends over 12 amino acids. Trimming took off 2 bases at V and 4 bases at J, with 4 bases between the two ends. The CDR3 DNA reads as TGTGCCAGCAGCTTATCTCCAGATACGCAGTATTTT. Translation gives CASSLSPDTQYF.

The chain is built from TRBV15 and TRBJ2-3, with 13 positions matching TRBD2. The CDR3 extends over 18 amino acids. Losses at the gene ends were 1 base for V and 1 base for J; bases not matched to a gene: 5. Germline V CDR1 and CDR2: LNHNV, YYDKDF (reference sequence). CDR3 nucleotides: TGTGCCACCAGCAGAGGCGGGACTAGCGGGATAGGCACAGATACGCAGTATTTT. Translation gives CATSRGGTSGIGTDTQYF.

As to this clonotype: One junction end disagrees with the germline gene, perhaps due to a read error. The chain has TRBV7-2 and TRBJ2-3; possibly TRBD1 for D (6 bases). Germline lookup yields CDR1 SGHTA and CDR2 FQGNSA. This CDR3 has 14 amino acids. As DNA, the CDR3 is TGCGCCAGCAGCCCCAGACAGGGCACAGATACGCAGTATTTT. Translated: CASSPRQGTDTQYF.

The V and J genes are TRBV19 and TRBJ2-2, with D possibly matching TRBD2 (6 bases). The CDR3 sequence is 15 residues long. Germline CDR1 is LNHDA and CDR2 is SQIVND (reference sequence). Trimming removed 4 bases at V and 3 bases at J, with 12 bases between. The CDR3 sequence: CASSTHGTYTGELFF. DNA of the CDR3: TGTGCCAGTAGTACCCACGGGACTTACACCGGGGAGCTGTTTTTT.